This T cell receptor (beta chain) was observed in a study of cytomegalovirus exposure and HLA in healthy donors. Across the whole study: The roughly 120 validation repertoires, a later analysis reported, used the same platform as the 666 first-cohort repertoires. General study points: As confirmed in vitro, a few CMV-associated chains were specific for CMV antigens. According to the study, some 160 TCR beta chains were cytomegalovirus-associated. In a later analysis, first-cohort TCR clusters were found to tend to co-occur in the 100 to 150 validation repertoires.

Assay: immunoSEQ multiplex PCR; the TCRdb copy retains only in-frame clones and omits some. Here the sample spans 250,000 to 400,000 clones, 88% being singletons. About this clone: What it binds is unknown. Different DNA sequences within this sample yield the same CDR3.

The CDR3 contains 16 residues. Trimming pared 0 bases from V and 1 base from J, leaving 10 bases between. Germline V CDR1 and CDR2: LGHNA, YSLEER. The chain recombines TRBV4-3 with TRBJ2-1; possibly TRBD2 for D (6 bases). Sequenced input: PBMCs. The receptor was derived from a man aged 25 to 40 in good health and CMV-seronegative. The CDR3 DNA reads TGCGCCAGCAGCCAAGACATGGGGGGTTCCTACAATGAGCAGTTCTTC. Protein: CASSQDMGGSYNEQFF.